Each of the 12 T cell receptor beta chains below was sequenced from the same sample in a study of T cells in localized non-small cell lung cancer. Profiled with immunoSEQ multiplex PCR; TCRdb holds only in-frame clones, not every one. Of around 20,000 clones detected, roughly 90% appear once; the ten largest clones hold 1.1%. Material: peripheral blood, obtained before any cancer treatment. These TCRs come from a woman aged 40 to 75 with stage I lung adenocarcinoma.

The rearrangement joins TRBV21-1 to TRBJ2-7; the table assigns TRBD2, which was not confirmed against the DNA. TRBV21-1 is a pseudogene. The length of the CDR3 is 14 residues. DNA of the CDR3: TGTGCCAGCACCCGGGACTACCATGGGTCCGAGCAGTACTTC. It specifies CASTRDYHGSEQYF.

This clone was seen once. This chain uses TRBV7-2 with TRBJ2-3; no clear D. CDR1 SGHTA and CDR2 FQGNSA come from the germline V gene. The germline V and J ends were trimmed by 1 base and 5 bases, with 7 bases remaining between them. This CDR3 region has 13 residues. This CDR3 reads CASSLVRGDTQYF. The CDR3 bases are TGTGCCAGCAGCTTAGTTCGCGGAGATACGCAGTATTTT.

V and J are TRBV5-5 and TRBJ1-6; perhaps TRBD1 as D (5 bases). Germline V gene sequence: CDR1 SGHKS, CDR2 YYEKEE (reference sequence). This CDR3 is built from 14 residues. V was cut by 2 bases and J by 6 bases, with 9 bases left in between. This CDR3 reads CASSFDSPNSPLHF. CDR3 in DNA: TGTGCCAGCAGCTTTGACAGCCCTAATTCACCCCTCCACTTT.

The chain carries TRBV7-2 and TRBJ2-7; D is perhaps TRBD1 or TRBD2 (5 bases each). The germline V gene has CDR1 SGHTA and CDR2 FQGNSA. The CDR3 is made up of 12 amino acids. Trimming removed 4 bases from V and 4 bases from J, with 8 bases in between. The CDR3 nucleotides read TGTGCCAGCAGCTCCGGGGCGTACGAGCAGTACTTC. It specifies CASSSGAYEQYF.

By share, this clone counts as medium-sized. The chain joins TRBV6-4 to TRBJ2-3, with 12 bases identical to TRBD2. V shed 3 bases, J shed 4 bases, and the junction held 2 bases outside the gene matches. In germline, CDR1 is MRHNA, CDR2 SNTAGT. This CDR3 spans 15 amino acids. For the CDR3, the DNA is TGTGCCAGCAGTGAGACTAGCGGGGGCCCAGATACGCAGTATTTT. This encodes CASSETSGGPDTQYF.

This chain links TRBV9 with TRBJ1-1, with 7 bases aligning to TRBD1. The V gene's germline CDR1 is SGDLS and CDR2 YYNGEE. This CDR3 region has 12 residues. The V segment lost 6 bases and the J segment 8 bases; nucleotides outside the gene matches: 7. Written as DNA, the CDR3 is TGTGCCAGCACCTCGAGACAGGGAGAAGCTTTCTTT. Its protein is CASTSRQGEAFF.

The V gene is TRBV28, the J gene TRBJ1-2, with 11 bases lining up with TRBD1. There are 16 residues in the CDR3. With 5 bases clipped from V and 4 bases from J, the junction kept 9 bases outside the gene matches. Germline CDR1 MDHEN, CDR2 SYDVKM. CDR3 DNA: TGTGCCAGCAGTGATACCGGGACAGGGGGAATCTATGGCTACACCTTC. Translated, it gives CASSDTGTGGIYGYTF.

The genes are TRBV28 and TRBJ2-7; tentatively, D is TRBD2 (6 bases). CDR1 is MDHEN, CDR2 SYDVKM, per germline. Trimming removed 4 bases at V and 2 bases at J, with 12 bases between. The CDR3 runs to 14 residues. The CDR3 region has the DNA TGTGCCAGCAGTTGGGTGGAGGGCCCCTACGAGCAGTACTTC. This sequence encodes CASSWVEGPYEQYF.

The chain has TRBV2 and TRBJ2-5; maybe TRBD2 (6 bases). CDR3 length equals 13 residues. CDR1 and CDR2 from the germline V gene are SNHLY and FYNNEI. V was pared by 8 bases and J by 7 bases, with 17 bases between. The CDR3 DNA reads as TGTGCCAGCGAGGGACTCCTCTCGGGGACCCAGTACTTC. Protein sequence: CASEGLLSGTQYF.

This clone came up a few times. As DNA, the CDR3 is TGTGCCAGTACCTCCGCGCCTGGGGATGGCTACACCTTC. This sequence encodes CASTSAPGDGYTF. The chain is built from TRBV19 and TRBJ1-2; unclear D gene. CDR3 length: 13 amino acids. V was cut by 7 bases and J by 6 bases, with 15 bases left in between. In germline, CDR1 is LNHDA, CDR2 SQIVND (reference sequence).

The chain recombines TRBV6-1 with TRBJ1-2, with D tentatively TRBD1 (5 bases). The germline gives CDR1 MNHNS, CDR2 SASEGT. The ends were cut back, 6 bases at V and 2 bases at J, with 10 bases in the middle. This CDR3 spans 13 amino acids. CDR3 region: CASRRGDNYGYTF. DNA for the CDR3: TGTGCCAGCAGGAGGGGTGACAACTATGGCTACACCTTC.

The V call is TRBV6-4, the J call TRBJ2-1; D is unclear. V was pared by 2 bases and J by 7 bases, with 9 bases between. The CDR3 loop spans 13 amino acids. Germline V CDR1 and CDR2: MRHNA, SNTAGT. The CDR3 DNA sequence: TGTGCCAGCAGTGACGGCATCTTGAATGAGCAGTTCTTC. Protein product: CASSDGILNEQFF.